The 32 T cell receptor beta chains below were found in one sample sequenced in a study of blood T cell repertoires in COVID-19. Clones were read by immunoSEQ multiplex PCR, and TCRdb kept only the in-frame ones, dropping some. The repertoire holds approximately 260,000 clones, with over 75% as singletons. Specimen: peripheral blood. These receptors all stem from a human donor in a cohort sampled during active COVID-19.

The CDR3 sequence: CASSLARAGVTEAFF. The CDR3 nucleotides read TGTGCCAGCAGTTTAGCCCGGGCAGGGGTGACTGAAGCTTTCTTT. The chain combines TRBV6-5 with TRBJ1-1, with D perhaps matching TRBD1 (6 bases). CDR3 length: 15 amino acids. CDR1 and CDR2 from the germline V gene are MNHEY and SVGAGI. Trimming removed 4 bases at V and 5 bases at J, with 17 bases between.

This clone appeared once. This chain joins TRBV2 and TRBJ2-2; the D gene is possibly TRBD2 (5 bases). The germline V and J ends were trimmed by 1 base and 3 bases, with 18 bases remaining between them. The germline V gene has CDR1 SNHLY and CDR2 FYNNEI. This CDR3 is 18 amino acids long. CDR3 DNA: TGTGCCAGCAGTGAAGTGGACGAGGAACTAGTAGACACCGGGGAGCTGTTTTTT. It encodes CASSEVDEELVDTGELFF.

This chain uses TRBV5-6 with TRBJ2-1; possible D gene TRBD2, 6 bases. There are 13 residues in the CDR3. Per the germline V gene, CDR1 is SGHDT and CDR2 is YYEEEE. Trimming pared 4 bases from V and 4 bases from J, leaving 9 bases between. Here the CDR3 DNA reads TGTGCCAGCAGCGCCGGGAGTTACAATGAGCAGTTCTTC. Its protein is CASSAGSYNEQFF.

V and J are TRBV14 and TRBJ2-1; TRBD2 agrees at 9 bases. This CDR3 region has 17 residues. Germline V lookup: CDR1 SGHDN, CDR2 FVKESK. The junction had 6 bases not matched to a gene; V was cut back by 3 bases and J by 0 bases. The CDR3 DNA is TGTGCCAGCAGCCATTATACTAGCGGGCACTCCTACAATGAGCAGTTCTTC. Its translation: CASSHYTSGHSYNEQFF. Full variable domain (rest looked up from reference TRBV14 and TRBJ2-1): EAGVTQFPSHSVIEKGQTVTLRCDPISGHDNLYWYRRVMGKEIKFLLHFVKESKQDESGMPNNRFLAERTGGTYSTLKVQPAELEDSGVYFCASSHYTSGHSYNEQFFGPGTRLTVL.

The rearrangement joins TRBV6-2 or TRBV6-3 to TRBJ1-6; a possible D gene is TRBD1 (5 bases). This CDR3 region has 14 residues. The germline V gene encodes CDR1 MNHEY and CDR2 SVGEGT. Trimming left V 6 bases short and J 9 bases short, with 15 bases between. Here the CDR3 reads CASSSLQGGSPLHF. CDR3 in DNA: TGTGCCAGCAGCTCCCTTCAGGGAGGTTCACCCCTCCACTTT.

The chain links TRBV24-1 to TRBJ1-1, with TRBD1 matching over 7 bases. Germline trimming cut 8 bases from V and 8 bases from J; bases unmatched to any gene: 10. The V gene's germline CDR1 is KGHDR and CDR2 SFDVKD. CDR3 length: 13 residues. CDR3 coding DNA: TGTGCCACCACCTCCACCGGGACAGAAGAAGCTTTCTTT. Protein sequence: CATTSTGTEEAFF.

This clone was observed once. The V call is TRBV4-1, the J call TRBJ2-7, with 7 bases identical to TRBD1. The CDR3 spans 16 residues. The V and J ends lost 0 bases and 6 bases, in that order; junction bases with no gene match: 11. Germline CDR1 and CDR2: MGHRA and YSYEKL. The chain's CDR3 is CASSQDLTGRDGEQYF. The CDR3 DNA sequence: TGCGCCAGCAGCCAAGATTTGACAGGGCGAGATGGCGAGCAGTACTTC.

The chain combines TRBV7-2 with TRBJ2-3; 12 nucleotides line up with TRBD2. Germline V gene sequence: CDR1 SGHTA, CDR2 FQGNSA. The V gene end was trimmed by 5 bases and the J gene end by 1 base; junction bases not matched to a gene: 7. The CDR3 covers 17 residues. CDR3 region: CASSTRLAGARTDTQYF. Here the CDR3 DNA reads TGTGCCAGCAGCACACGACTAGCGGGGGCCCGCACAGATACGCAGTATTTT.

The chain combines TRBV13 with TRBJ1-3; D is uncertain. This CDR3 is built from 14 residues. With 4 bases removed from V and 0 bases from J, the gap between germline ends came to 7 bases. Germline loops: CDR1 PRHDT, CDR2 FYEKMQ (reference sequence). The CDR3 is CASSSLSSGNTIYF. The CDR3 DNA is TGTGCCAGCAGCTCCCTGTCCTCTGGAAACACCATATATTTT.

The chain recombines TRBV6-6 with TRBJ1-2; D is unclear. Trimming took 4 bases from V and 4 from J, leaving 10 bases between them. The CDR3 covers 13 residues. Germline CDR1 and CDR2: MNHNY and SVGAGI (reference sequence). The CDR3 sequence: CASSSFNGYGYTF. The DNA of the CDR3 is TGTGCCAGCAGTTCCTTCAACGGCTATGGCTACACCTTC.

The chain links TRBV15 to TRBJ2-1; 10 nucleotides agree with TRBD2. The V gene's germline CDR1 is LNHNV and CDR2 YYDKDF (reference sequence). The length of the CDR3 is 19 residues. J was trimmed by 3 bases and V by 5 bases; bases with no gene match: 16. CDR3 residues: CATSGLRVAGGRVYNEQFF. The CDR3 DNA reads TGTGCCACCAGCGGGCTACGGGTAGCGGGGGGCCGCGTCTACAATGAGCAGTTCTTC.

The CDR3 protein is CASSLESRNTGGYNSPLHF. The CDR3 nucleotides read TGCGCCAGCAGCTTGGAAAGCCGGAATACAGGGGGCTATAATTCACCCCTCCACTTT. This sequence joins TRBV5-1 and TRBJ1-6, with 8 bases matching TRBD1. V dropped 0 bases and J dropped 3; count of bases not matched to a gene: 11. This CDR3 contains 19 residues. Germline V gene sequence: CDR1 SGHRS, CDR2 YFSETQ.

The rearrangement links TRBV6-5 to TRBJ1-3; TRBD1 is a possible D gene (5 bases). Trimming removed 1 base from V and 4 bases from J, with 8 bases in between. The germline V gene has CDR1 MNHEY and CDR2 SVGAGI. The CDR3 loop spans 14 amino acids. The CDR3 DNA follows: TGTGCCAGCAGTTACTTCGGGGGGGGAAACACCATATATTTT. The encoded protein is CASSYFGGGNTIYF.

The chain is built from TRBV25-1 and TRBJ1-6; no clear D. Germline V lookup: CDR1 MGHDK, CDR2 SYGVNS. V was shortened by 6 bases and J by 0 bases, with 6 bases between the two germline ends. The CDR3 loop spans 14 amino acids. In DNA, the CDR3 is TGTGCCAGCAGCCTTTACTCCTATAATTCACCCCTCCACTTT. Protein: CASSLYSYNSPLHF.

The chain is built from TRBV27 and TRBJ1-1; tentative D call: TRBD1 (6 bases). V lost 5 bases and J lost 6, with 13 bases in between. CDR3 length: 13 amino acids. The V gene's germline CDR1 is MNHEY and CDR2 SMNVEV (reference sequence). The CDR3 is CASSQGPLAEAFF. For the CDR3, the DNA is TGTGCCAGCAGTCAGGGGCCTTTGGCTGAAGCTTTCTTT.

V is TRBV28 and J is TRBJ1-5; D call uncertain. Germline values: CDR1 MDHEN, CDR2 SYDVKM. The V and J ends lost 3 bases and 6 bases respectively, with 9 bases between them. CDR3 length: 13 amino acids. The CDR3 is CASSFSEGQPQHF. CDR3 DNA sequence: TGTGCCAGCAGTTTTTCAGAGGGTCAGCCCCAGCATTTT.

The genes are TRBV18 and TRBJ2-5; D possibly corresponds to TRBD2 (5 bases). CDR3 size: 15 residues. V was pared by 1 base and J by 0 bases, with 9 bases between. The germline gives CDR1 KGHSH, CDR2 LQKENI. The CDR3 is CASSPRFGNQETQYF. In nucleotides, the CDR3 is TGTGCCAGCTCACCACGGTTCGGGAACCAAGAGACCCAGTACTTC.

J is TRBJ1-1 and V is TRBV5-4; TRBD1 matches 8 bases. Germline V gene lookup returns CDR1 SGHNT and CDR2 YYREEE (reference sequence). CDR3 length: 14 amino acids. The V segment lost 4 bases and the J segment 3 bases; nucleotides outside the gene matches: 5. The CDR3 loop is CASSGHRGDTEAFF. The CDR3 bases are TGTGCCAGCAGCGGGCACAGGGGGGACACTGAAGCTTTCTTT.

The rearrangement joins TRBV5-1 to TRBJ2-7; 10 bases are shared with TRBD2. The V gene's germline CDR1 is SGHRS and CDR2 YFSETQ. The trim removed 4 bases at V and 4 bases at J, leaving 5 bases unmatched. The CDR3 length is 14 residues. CDR3 amino acids: CASSPGLAEYEQYF. The CDR3 DNA reads as TGCGCCAGCAGCCCTGGACTAGCGGAGTACGAGCAGTACTTC.

Ten or more counts support this clone. This chain joins TRBV27 and TRBJ2-7; 7 positions agree with TRBD1. The germline V gene encodes CDR1 MNHEY and CDR2 SMNVEV (reference sequence). The CDR3 has 14 amino acids. J gave up 1 base and V 3 bases, and 3 bases lay outside the gene matches. CDR3 sequence reads: CASSFIQGSYEQYF. CDR3 coding DNA: TGTGCCAGCAGTTTTATACAGGGGTCCTACGAGCAGTACTTC.

This rearrangement joins TRBV27 to TRBJ2-3, with TRBD2 identical over 10 bases. This CDR3 region has 15 residues. CDR1 is MNHEY and CDR2 is SMNVEV in the germline V gene (reference sequence). Losses at the gene ends were 7 bases for V and 5 bases for J; bases not matched to a gene: 9. CDR3 bases: TGTGCCAGCACTAATCTAGCGGGGGCGAAAGATACGCAGTATTTT. Amino acid sequence: CASTNLAGAKDTQYF.

The V gene is TRBV6-4, the J gene TRBJ1-2; 7 positions agree with TRBD1. Germline V gene data show CDR1 as MRHNA and CDR2 as SNTAGT. The ends lost 5 bases at V and 4 bases at J; junction bases unmatched: 4. The length of the CDR3 is 13 residues. The CDR3 DNA reads as TGTGCCAGCAGTAGGGGGCCCGGCTATGGCTACACCTTC. Protein sequence: CASSRGPGYGYTF.

The J gene is TRBJ1-2, the V gene TRBV9, with 9 bases aligning to TRBD1. After removal of 3 bases from V and 6 bases from J, the junction contained 6 bases not matched to a gene. This CDR3 is 14 amino acids long. Germline lookup yields CDR1 SGDLS and CDR2 YYNGEE. The CDR3 region is CASSARQGGNGYTF. The CDR3 DNA follows: TGTGCCAGCAGCGCCCGACAGGGGGGCAATGGCTACACCTTC.

V is TRBV5-1 and J is TRBJ2-5, with TRBD2 as a possible D gene (5 bases). Germline V gives CDR1 SGHRS, CDR2 YFSETQ. The length of the CDR3 is 13 residues. V was shortened by 2 bases and J by 4 bases, with 9 bases between the two germline ends. The CDR3 is CASSFGVGETQYF. CDR3 bases: TGCGCCAGCAGCTTCGGGGTAGGAGAGACCCAGTACTTC.

The CDR3 DNA reads as TGTGCCAGCAGCCCCCTCCTCGGGGGGCCGCGATACGAGCAGTACTTC. Its translation: CASSPLLGGPRYEQYF. V usage is TRBV3-1 (or the pseudogene TRBV3-2) and J usage is TRBJ2-7; maybe TRBD2 (7 bases). Germline assignment: CDR1 LGHDT and CDR2 YNNKEL (reference sequence). This CDR3 comprises 16 residues. Trimming pared 4 bases from V and 4 bases from J, leaving 20 bases between.

V and J are TRBV5-5 and TRBJ2-1, with TRBD1 matching over 9 bases. The J segment lost 7 bases and the V segment lost 5 bases, leaving 22 bases of the junction unmatched. Germline loops: CDR1 SGHKS, CDR2 YYEKEE (reference sequence). This CDR3 is 19 amino acids long. CDR3 DNA sequence: TGTGCCAGCAGGCAGAATGCGGGACAGGGTGCACTTTTTGGGAATGAGCAGTTCTTC. This codes for CASRQNAGQGALFGNEQFF.

The J gene is TRBJ2-7, the V gene TRBV21-1; the D call of TRBD2 is as the table states it, not checked on the DNA. TRBV21-1 is given as a pseudogene. The CDR3 is made up of 13 amino acids. The CDR3 nucleotides read TGTGCCAGCAGCACGGAGAGGATCTACGAGCAGTACTTC. It yields the protein CASSTERIYEQYF.

The V gene is TRBV3-1 (or the pseudogene TRBV3-2), the J gene TRBJ2-3; tentatively, D is TRBD2 (6 bases). V was pared by 1 base and J by 10 bases, with 12 bases between. Germline values: CDR1 LGHDT, CDR2 YNNKEL (reference sequence). The CDR3 runs 13 residues. The CDR3 is CASSQGGTGAQYF. The CDR3, as DNA: TGTGCCAGCAGCCAAGGCGGGACCGGAGCGCAGTATTTT.

This clone was picked up one time. The V call is TRBV6-6, the J call TRBJ1-2; D ambiguous. This CDR3 has 16 amino acids. The germline V gene encodes CDR1 MNHNY and CDR2 SVGAGI (reference sequence). V was pared by 6 bases and J by 3 bases, with 20 bases between. This CDR3 reads CASSPALGDRDYGYTF. The CDR3 DNA reads as TGTGCCAGCAGCCCGGCCTTGGGAGATCGCGACTATGGCTACACCTTC.

This chain links TRBV23-1 with TRBJ2-6, with D uncertain. TRBV23-1 belongs to the ORF category, with a function that is uncertain. Trimming cost V 1 base and J 0 bases, with 19 bases left between them. The CDR3 has 20 residues. The CDR3 loop reads CASSQYSPLPSTSGANVLTF. DNA for the CDR3: TGCGCCAGCAGTCAATATTCCCCCTTACCGAGCACCTCTGGGGCCAACGTCCTGACTTTC.

The chain joins TRBV7-2 to TRBJ1-2, with 7 bases that match TRBD1. J was trimmed by 4 bases and V by 6 bases; bases with no gene match: 11. CDR3 length equals 15 residues. CDR1 and CDR2 (germline): SGHTA, FQGNSA. The CDR3 region has the DNA TGTGCCAGCAGACCCGAGACAGGGTTCGCCTATGGCTACACCTTC. Translated: CASRPETGFAYGYTF.

The chain combines TRBV15 with TRBJ2-1; D may be TRBD2 (6 bases). CDR3 size: 16 residues. The V end was cut by 5 bases, the J end by 1 base, with 15 bases between. Germline V gene data show CDR1 as LNHNV and CDR2 as YYDKDF (reference sequence). The CDR3 protein is CATSGPMLASYNEQFF. The CDR3 DNA follows: TGTGCCACCAGCGGACCAATGCTAGCGTCCTACAATGAGCAGTTCTTC.